This T cell receptor (beta chain) was captured by sequencing in a study of blood T cell repertoires in COVID-19 (dated by TCRdb to 2018 to 2021). Study-wide context: Collaborator samples came from the United States, Italy and Spain and covered acute and convalescent phases of COVID-19. The material from the prospective study consisted of cDNA or gDNA derived from T cells, B-cell-depleted T cells, or PBMCs. Deeply sampled blood TCRbeta repertoires from subjects exposed to, actively infected with, or recovered from COVID-19 were included in the dataset. A freely available public database, intended as a resource for researchers studying the immune response to SARS-CoV-2, is where the repertoires were released. Samples were obtained from the ongoing ImmuneRACE study (first 160 participants) and from 1,254 subjects provided by 6 global collaborators. Sample metadata almost always included a de-identified subject ID, COVID-19 status, age in years and sex. Where available, HLA class I and class II types were obtained from metadata supplied by the sample provider rather than from assay-based typing.

The collaborating institutions used their own protocols to collect whole blood in K2EDTA tubes. For TCRbeta analysis, collaborators shipped samples as frozen whole blood, isolated PBMCs, or DNA extracted from either of those sample types. The CDR3 spans 14 residues, from the cysteine through the phenylalanine. The read is trimmed to its CDR3 DNA, 42 bases read in frame from base 1. Per the germline V gene, MNHNS is the CDR1 and SASEGT is the CDR2. V and J are truncated by 3 bases and 4 bases respectively, leaving an intervening sequence of 9 bases. Overall results and qualifications from the work: The quantity of clinical and demographic metadata differed by source and by participant and was supplied without curation.

A word on this clone: It lacks a known antigen. No qualities accompany the bases; no much larger clone lies one base away.

TCRbeta CDR3 regions were amplified from genomic DNA using the immunoSEQ Assay, a bias-controlled multiplex PCR. The source study handled its data this way. The number of nucleated cells in each sample was estimated from the amplification of reference gene primers within the assay. To quantify the absolute abundance of each unique TCRbeta CDR3 rearrangement, sequence reads were collapsed and filtered. For each sample, productive Simpson clonality was calculated as the square root of Simpson's diversity index over productive rearrangements. Imported from immuneACCESS, the table was reduced by TCRdb to in-frame sequences with V and J called. These copies leave out some clones; in studies compared against another copy, an unresolved V gene accounts for under half, and the cause of the remainder is not known. V, J and clone size derive from that table, while D and trimming were established from the DNA sequence. Here the sample has about 26,000 clones; almost 90% occur a single time. Of the sample, about 7.4% falls within the top ten clones.

Sequences were obtained from peripheral blood. This clonotype was obtained from a human donor in a cohort sampled during active COVID-19. The rearranged chain carries TRBV6-1 and TRBJ1-4; D gene: possibly TRBD1, on 6 matching bases. CDR3 region: CASSDRGYNEKLFF. The nucleotides read TGTGCCAGCAGTGACAGGGGATATAATGAAAAACTGTTTTTT.